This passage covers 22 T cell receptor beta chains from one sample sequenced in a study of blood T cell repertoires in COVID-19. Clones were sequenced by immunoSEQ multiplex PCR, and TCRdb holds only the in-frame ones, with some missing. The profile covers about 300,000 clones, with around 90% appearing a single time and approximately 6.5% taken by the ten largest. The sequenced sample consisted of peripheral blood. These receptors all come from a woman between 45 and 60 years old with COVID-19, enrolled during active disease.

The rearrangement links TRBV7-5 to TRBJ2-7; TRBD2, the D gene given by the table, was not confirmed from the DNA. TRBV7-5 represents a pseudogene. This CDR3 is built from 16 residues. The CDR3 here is CARSLSDETERYEQYF. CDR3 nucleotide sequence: TGTGCCAGAAGCCTATCGGATGAGACTGAACGTTACGAGCAGTACTTC.

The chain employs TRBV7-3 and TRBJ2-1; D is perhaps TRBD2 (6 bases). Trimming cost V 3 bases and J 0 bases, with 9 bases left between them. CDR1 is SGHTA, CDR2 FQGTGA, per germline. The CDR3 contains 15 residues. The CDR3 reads CASSFSGGSYNEQFF. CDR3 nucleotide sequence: TGTGCCAGCAGCTTTAGCGGTGGCTCCTACAATGAGCAGTTCTTC.

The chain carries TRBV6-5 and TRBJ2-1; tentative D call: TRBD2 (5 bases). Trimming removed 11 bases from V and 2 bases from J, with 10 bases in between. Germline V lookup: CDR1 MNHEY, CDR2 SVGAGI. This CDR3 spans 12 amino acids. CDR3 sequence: CAVRLTYNEQFF. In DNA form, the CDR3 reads TGTGCCGTGAGACTAACCTACAATGAGCAGTTCTTC.

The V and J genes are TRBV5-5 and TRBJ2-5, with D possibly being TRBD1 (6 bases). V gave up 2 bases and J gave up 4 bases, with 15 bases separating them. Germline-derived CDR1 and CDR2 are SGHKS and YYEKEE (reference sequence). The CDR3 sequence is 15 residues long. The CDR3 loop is CASSFGGTTTETQYF. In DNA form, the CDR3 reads TGTGCCAGCAGCTTCGGTGGGACAACTACAGAGACCCAGTACTTC.

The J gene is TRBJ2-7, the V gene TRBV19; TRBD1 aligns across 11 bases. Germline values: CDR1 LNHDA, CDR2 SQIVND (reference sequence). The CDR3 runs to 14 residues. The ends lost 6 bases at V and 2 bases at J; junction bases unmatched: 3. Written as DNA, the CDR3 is TGTGCCAGTAGACGGACAGGGGGCCCCTACGAGCAGTACTTC. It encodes CASRRTGGPYEQYF.

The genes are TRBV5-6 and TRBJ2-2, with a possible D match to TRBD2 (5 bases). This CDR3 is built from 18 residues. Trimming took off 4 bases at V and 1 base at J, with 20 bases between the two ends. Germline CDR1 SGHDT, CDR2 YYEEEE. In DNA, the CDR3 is TGTGCCAGCAGCCCGAACGGAGGCCGAGGGAGGAACACCGGGGAGCTGTTTTTT. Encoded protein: CASSPNGGRGRNTGELFF.

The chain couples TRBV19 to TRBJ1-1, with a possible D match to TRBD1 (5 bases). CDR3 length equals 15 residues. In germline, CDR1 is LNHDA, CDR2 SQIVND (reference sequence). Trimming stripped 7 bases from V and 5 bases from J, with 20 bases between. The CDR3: CASTPLLLTATEAFF. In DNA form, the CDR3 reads TGTGCCAGTACCCCACTCCTTCTGACAGCTACTGAAGCTTTCTTT. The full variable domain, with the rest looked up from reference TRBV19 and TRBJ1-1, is DGGITQSPKYLFRKEGQNVTLSCEQNLNHDAMYWYRQDPGQGLRLIYYSQIVNDFQKGDIAEGYSVSREKKESFPLTVTSAQKNPTAFYLCASTPLLLTATEAFFGQGTRLTVV.

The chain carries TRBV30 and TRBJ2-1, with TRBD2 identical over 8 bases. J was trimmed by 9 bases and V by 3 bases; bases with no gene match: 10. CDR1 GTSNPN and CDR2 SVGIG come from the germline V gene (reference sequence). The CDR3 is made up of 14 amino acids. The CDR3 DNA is TGTGCCTGGAGGCCGGGAGGGTCGGCGGGTGAGCAGTTCTTC. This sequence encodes CAWRPGGSAGEQFF.

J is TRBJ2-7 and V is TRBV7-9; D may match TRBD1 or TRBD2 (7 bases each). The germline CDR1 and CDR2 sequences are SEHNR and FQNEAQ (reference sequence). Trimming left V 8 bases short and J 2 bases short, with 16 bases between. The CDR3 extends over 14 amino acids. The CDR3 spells CASGLGGGAYEQYF. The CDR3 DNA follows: TGTGCCAGCGGGTTGGGAGGGGGCGCCTACGAGCAGTACTTC.

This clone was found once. The CDR3 bases are TGTGCCAGCAGCGGCCGGGACAACTCGTACTCTGGAAACACCATATATTTT. It encodes CASSGRDNSYSGNTIYF. This sequence joins TRBV5-4 and TRBJ1-3; D is possibly TRBD1 (6 bases). The CDR3 runs to 17 residues. Looked up from germline, CDR1 is SGHNT and CDR2 is YYREEE (reference sequence). Trimming cost V 4 bases and J 0 bases, with 17 bases left between them.

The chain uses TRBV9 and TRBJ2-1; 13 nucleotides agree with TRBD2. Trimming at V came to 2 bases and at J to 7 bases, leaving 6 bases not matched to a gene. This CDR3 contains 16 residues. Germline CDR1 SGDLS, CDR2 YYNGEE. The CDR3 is CASSVGLAGDGNEQFF. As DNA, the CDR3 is TGTGCCAGCAGCGTTGGACTAGCGGGAGACGGGAATGAGCAGTTCTTC.

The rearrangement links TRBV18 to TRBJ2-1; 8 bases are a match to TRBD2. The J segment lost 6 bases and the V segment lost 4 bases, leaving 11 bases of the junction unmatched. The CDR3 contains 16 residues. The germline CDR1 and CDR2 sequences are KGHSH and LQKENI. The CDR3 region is CASSRTGTSLPNEQFF. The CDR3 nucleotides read TGTGCCAGCTCACGTACCGGGACTAGTCTTCCCAATGAGCAGTTCTTC.

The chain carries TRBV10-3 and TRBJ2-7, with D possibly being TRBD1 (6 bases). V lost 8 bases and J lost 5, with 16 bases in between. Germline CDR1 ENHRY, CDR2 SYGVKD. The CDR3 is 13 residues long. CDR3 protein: CAIRRAGAHEQYF. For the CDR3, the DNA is TGTGCCATCCGCCGGGCAGGGGCCCACGAGCAGTACTTC.

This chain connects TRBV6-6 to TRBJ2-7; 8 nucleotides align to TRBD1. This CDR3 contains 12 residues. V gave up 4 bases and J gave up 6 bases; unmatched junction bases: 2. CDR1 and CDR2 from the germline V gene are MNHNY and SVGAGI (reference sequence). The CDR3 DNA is TGTGCCAGCAGTTCACAGGGGGTCGAGCAGTACTTC. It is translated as CASSSQGVEQYF.

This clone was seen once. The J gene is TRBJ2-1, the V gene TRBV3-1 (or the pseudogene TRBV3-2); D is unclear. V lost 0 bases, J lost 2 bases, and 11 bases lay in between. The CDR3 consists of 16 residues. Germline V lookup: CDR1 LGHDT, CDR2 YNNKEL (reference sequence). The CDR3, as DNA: TGTGCCAGCAGCCAAGACATCCCAGGCCCCTACAATGAGCAGTTCTTC. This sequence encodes CASSQDIPGPYNEQFF.

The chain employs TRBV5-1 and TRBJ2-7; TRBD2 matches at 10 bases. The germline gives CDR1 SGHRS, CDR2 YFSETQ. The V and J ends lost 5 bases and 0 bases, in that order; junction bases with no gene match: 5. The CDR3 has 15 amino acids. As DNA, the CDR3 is TGCGCCAGCAGACCCGGGACTAGCGACTCCTACGAGCAGTACTTC. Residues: CASRPGTSDSYEQYF.

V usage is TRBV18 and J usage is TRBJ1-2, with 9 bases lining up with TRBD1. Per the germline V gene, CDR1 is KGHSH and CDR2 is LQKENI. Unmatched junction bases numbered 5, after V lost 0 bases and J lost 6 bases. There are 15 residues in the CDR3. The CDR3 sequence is CASSPPIRDRDGYTF. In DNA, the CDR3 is TGTGCCAGCTCACCACCAATACGGGACAGGGATGGCTACACCTTC. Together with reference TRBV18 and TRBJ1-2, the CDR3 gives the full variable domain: NAGVMQNPRHLVRRRGQEARLRCSPMKGHSHVYWYRQLPEEGLKFMVYLQKENIIDESGMPKERFSAEFPKEGPSILRIQQVVRGDSAAYFCASSPPIRDRDGYTFGSGTRLTVV.

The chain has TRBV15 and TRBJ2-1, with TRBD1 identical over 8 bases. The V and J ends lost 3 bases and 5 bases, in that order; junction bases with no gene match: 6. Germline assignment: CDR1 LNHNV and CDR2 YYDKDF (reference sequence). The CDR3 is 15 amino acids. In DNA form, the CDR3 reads TGTGCCACCAGCAGGGACAGGGTTACCCACAATGAGCAGTTCTTC. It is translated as CATSRDRVTHNEQFF.

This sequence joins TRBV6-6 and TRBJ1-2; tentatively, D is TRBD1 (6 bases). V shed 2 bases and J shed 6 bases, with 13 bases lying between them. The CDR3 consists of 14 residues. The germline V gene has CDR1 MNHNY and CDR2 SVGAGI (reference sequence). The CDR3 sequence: CASSYGTSRDGYTF. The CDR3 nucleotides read TGTGCCAGCAGTTACGGGACATCCCGGGATGGCTACACCTTC.

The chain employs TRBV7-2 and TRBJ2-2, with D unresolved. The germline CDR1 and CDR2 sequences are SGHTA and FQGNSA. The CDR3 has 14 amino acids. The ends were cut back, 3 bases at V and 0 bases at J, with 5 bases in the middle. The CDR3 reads CASSFFANTGELFF. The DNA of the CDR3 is TGTGCCAGCAGCTTTTTCGCGAACACCGGGGAGCTGTTTTTT.

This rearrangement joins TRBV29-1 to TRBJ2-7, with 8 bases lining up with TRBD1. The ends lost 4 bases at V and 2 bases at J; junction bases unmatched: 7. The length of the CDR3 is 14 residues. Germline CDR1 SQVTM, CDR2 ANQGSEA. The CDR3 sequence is CSVGDRGTTYEQYF. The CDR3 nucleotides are TGCAGCGTTGGAGACAGGGGAACGACCTACGAGCAGTACTTC.

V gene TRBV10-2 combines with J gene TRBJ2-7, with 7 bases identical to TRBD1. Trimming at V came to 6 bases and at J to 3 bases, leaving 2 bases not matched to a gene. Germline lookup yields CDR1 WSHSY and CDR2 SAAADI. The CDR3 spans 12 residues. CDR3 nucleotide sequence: TGCGCCAGCAGGGACAGGATCTACGAGCAGTACTTC. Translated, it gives CASRDRIYEQYF.